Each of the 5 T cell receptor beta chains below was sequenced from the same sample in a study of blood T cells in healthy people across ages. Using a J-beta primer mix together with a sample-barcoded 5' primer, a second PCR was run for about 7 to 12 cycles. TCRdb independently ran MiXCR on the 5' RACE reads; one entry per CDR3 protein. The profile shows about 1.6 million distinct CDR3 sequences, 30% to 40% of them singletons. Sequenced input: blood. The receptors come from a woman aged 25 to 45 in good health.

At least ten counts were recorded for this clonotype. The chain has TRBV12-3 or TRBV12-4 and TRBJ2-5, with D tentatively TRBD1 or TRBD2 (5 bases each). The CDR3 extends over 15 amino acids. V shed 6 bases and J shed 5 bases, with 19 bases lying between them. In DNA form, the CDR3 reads TGTGCCAGCAGCTCCAACCGGGACCCTAGGGAGACCCAGTACTTC. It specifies CASSSNRDPRETQYF.

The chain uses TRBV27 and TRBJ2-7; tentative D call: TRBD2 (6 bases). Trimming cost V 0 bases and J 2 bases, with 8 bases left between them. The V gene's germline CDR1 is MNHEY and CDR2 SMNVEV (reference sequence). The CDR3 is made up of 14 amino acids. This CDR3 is CASSLSRGAYEQYF. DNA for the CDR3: TGTGCCAGCAGTTTATCTCGCGGGGCCTACGAGCAGTACTTC.

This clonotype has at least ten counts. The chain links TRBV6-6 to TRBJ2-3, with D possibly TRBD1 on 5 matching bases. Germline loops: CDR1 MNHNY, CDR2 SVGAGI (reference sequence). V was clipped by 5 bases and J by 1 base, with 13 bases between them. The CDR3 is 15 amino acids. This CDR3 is CASSPRGRGTDTQYF. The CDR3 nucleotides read TGTGCCAGCAGTCCAAGGGGAAGGGGCACAGATACGCAGTATTTT.

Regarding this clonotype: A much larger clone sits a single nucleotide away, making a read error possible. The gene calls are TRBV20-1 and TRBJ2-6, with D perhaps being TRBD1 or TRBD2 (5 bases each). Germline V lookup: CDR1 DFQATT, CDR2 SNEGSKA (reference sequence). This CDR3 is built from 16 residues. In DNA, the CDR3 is TGCAGTGCTACCCTAGCCGTTAGCTCTGGGGCCAACGCCCTGACTTTC. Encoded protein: CSATLAVSSGANALTF.

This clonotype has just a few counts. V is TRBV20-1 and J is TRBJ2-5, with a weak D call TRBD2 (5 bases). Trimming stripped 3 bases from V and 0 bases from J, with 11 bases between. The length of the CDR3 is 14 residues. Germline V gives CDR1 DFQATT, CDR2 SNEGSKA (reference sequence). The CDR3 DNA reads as TGCAGTGCTAGGGCTCCGGGGAACCAAGAGACCCAGTACTTC. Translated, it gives CSARAPGNQETQYF.